A selection of T cell receptor beta chains follows, all from one sample in a study of OX40 agonist ivuxolimab in advanced cancers. Libraries were prepared by immunoSEQ multiplex PCR; TCRdb keeps only in-frame clonotypes and omits some of them. This sample has roughly 13,000 clones; 87% occur once, and the top ten carry over 5.5%. The sample consisted of CD4+ or CD8+ T cells sorted from blood, taken in a trial of the OX40 agonist ivuxolimab. The source of these receptors is an adult with an advanced solid tumor such as melanoma, head and neck, liver or kidney cancer. Both conserved end residues are part of each CDR3. The D gene is left open where the match is weak. Not all rows give a size; the values are once, few, many and, for expanded clones, a class.

d_gene	j_gene	abundance	v_gene	CDR3aa	CDR3nt
NA	TRBJ1-5	few	TRBV2	CASSPNSNQPQHF	TGTGCCAGCAGTCCCAATAGCAATCAGCCCCAGCATTTT
NA	TRBJ1-2	NA	TRBV19	CASSIRRNYGYTF	TGTGCCAGTAGCATAAGACGGAACTATGGCTACACCTTC
NA	TRBJ1-2	NA	TRBV9	CASSVLAPHRDPQGPKHGYTF	TGTGCCAGCAGCGTTTTAGCCCCTCACCGGGACCCCCAGGGGCCTAAGCATGGCTACACCTTC
NA	TRBJ2-5	NA	TRBV7-2	CASSLVVGTLQETQYF	TGTGCCAGCAGCCTAGTTGTCGGGACACTCCAAGAGACCCAGTACTTC
NA	TRBJ1-1	NA	TRBV19	CASSVQGRGTEAFF	TGTGCCAGTAGTGTACAGGGTCGTGGCACTGAAGCTTTCTTT
NA	TRBJ2-3	NA	TRBV25-1	CASSPVDRSVTDTQYF	TGTGCCAGCAGCCCGGTTGACAGGTCGGTCACAGATACGCAGTATTTT
NA	TRBJ1-5	NA	TRBV4-2	CASSQSGRQVQPQHF	TGTGCCAGCAGCCAGTCAGGCCGACAGGTTCAGCCCCAGCATTTT
TRBD2	TRBJ2-7	NA	TRBV5-4	CASSEGLAGGSIEQYF	TGTGCCAGCAGCGAGGGCTTAGCGGGAGGGTCTATCGAGCAGTACTTC
TRBD2	TRBJ2-5	NA	TRBV7-6	CASSSSGRGRETQYF	TGTGCCAGCAGCTCGAGTGGGAGGGGTAGGGAGACCCAGTACTTC
NA	TRBJ2-3	few	TRBV18	CARPVNPIGADTQYF	TGTGCCAGACCCGTCAACCCCATCGGGGCAGATACGCAGTATTTT
NA	TRBJ1-5	NA	TRBV4-3	CASSQSVYSNQPQHF	TGCGCCAGCAGCCAATCTGTGTATAGCAATCAGCCCCAGCATTTT
TRBD2	TRBJ2-2	NA	TRBV7-9	CASSSSGGAGGELFF	TGTGCCAGCAGCTCCAGCGGGGGGGCCGGCGGGGAGCTGTTTTTT
NA	TRBJ1-6	few	TRBV7-9	CASSRGQFNSPLHF	TGTGCCAGCAGCCGCGGACAGTTCAATTCACCCCTCCACTTT
NA	TRBJ2-3	NA	TRBV6-1	CASTGWGPGTDTQYF	TGTGCCAGCACCGGATGGGGGCCGGGCACAGATACGCAGTATTTT
NA	TRBJ2-3	NA	TRBV10-1	CARPGLIANTQYF	TGCGCCCGCCCGGGACTCATTGCCAATACGCAGTATTTT
NA	TRBJ1-5	once	TRBV2	CASSDRVGNQPQHF	TGTGCCAGCAGTGACAGGGTGGGAAATCAGCCCCAGCATTTT
NA	TRBJ1-2	once	TRBV9	CASSPRTGNYGYTF	TGTGCCAGCAGCCCTAGGACCGGTAACTATGGCTACACCTTC
TRBD2	TRBJ2-7	NA	TRBV5-1	CASSHGTSGAYEQYF	TGCGCCAGCAGCCACGGGACTAGCGGGGCATACGAGCAGTACTTC
NA	TRBJ2-1	NA	TRBV5-1	CASSAGDSNYNEQFF	TGCGCCAGCAGCGCGGGGGACAGCAATTACAATGAGCAGTTCTTC
NA	TRBJ2-5	NA	TRBV7-3	CASSPSGGQETQYF	TGTGCCAGCAGCCCGTCTGGGGGGCAAGAGACCCAGTACTTC
TRBD2	TRBJ2-3	NA	TRBV14	CASSQQLAGPSTDTQYF	TGTGCCAGCAGCCAACAACTAGCGGGGCCTAGCACAGATACGCAGTATTTT
NA	TRBJ2-7	NA	TRBV5-4	CASSPTRRAHEQYF	TGTGCCAGCAGCCCCACCCGCAGGGCCCACGAGCAGTACTTC
TRBD2	TRBJ2-1	NA	TRBV19	CASSIEGTRKNEQFF	TGTGCCAGTAGTATAGAAGGGACTAGAAAGAATGAGCAGTTCTTC
NA	TRBJ2-2	NA	TRBV19	CATIGGTGELFF	TGTGCCACCATCGGGGGCACCGGGGAGCTGTTTTTT
NA	TRBJ1-5	NA	TRBV19	CASSIGWNQPQHF	TGTGCCAGTAGTATCGGATGGAATCAGCCCCAGCATTTT
NA	TRBJ1-5	once	TRBV7-6	CASSPGPTGGQPQHF	TGTGCCAGCAGCCCGGGTCCCACGGGAGGTCAGCCCCAGCATTTT
NA	TRBJ1-1	NA	TRBV6-6	CASSYGLSLNFF	TGTGCCAGCAGTTACGGCCTCTCCCTGAATTTCTTT
TRBD1	TRBJ1-2	once	TRBV9	CASSEGQYGYTF	TGTGCCAGCAGCGAGGGACAGTATGGCTACACCTTC
NA	TRBJ1-5	NA	TRBV5-1	CASSPGGVGNQPQHF	TGCGCCAGCAGTCCGGGAGGGGTGGGTAATCAGCCCCAGCATTTT
TRBD1	TRBJ1-1	few	TRBV5-6	CASSLLGTAKSTEAFF	TGTGCCAGCAGCTTGCTGGGGACAGCCAAAAGCACTGAAGCTTTCTTT
NA	TRBJ1-4	NA	TRBV11-2	CASSLANKNEKLFF	TGTGCCAGCAGCTTGGCGAATAAAAATGAAAAACTGTTTTTT
TRBD1	TRBJ1-2	NA	TRBV5-1	CASSLGGTVYGYTF	TGCGCCAGCAGCTTGGGAGGGACAGTCTATGGCTACACCTTC
TRBD1	TRBJ2-4	NA	TRBV6-5	CASRLTGAAKNIQYF	TGTGCCAGCAGACTCACAGGGGCAGCCAAAAACATTCAGTACTTC
NA	TRBJ1-2	NA	TRBV4-2	CASSQDSWSNYGYTF	TGTGCCAGCAGCCAAGATTCTTGGTCTAACTATGGCTACACCTTC
NA	TRBJ1-4	NA	TRBV14	CASSQKSGAGEKLFF	TGTGCCAGCAGCCAAAAGAGCGGGGCCGGTGAAAAACTGTTTTTT
NA	TRBJ2-1	NA	TRBV5-4	CASSLESSLNNEQFF	TGTGCCAGCAGCTTGGAAAGTTCCCTAAACAATGAGCAGTTCTTC
TRBD2	TRBJ2-3	NA	TRBV5-1	CASSPFSGGTDTQYF	TGCGCCAGCAGCCCATTTAGCGGGGGTACAGATACGCAGTATTTT
NA	TRBJ2-4	once	TRBV19	CASSIRGLAKNIQYF	TGTGCCAGTAGTATCCGGGGGCTCGCCAAAAACATTCAGTACTTC
NA	TRBJ1-6	few	TRBV2	CASSPDSLWNNSPLHF	TGTGCCAGCAGTCCTGACAGCCTATGGAATAATTCACCCCTCCACTTT
NA	TRBJ2-3	once	TRBV18	CASSPGISTDTQYF	TGTGCCAGCTCACCAGGGATTAGCACAGATACGCAGTATTTT
NA	TRBJ1-1	NA	TRBV2	CASSEWLSGEAFF	TGTGCCAGCAGTGAATGGCTGTCAGGGGAGGCTTTCTTT
NA	TRBJ2-6	NA	TRBV5-4	CASSPAGAANVLTF	TGTGCCAGCAGCCCAGCGGGCGCGGCCAACGTCCTGACTTTC
TRBD1	TRBJ1-4	few	TRBV6-5	CASSRDREQEKLFF	TGTGCCAGCAGCCGGGACAGGGAGCAAGAAAAACTGTTTTTT
NA	TRBJ1-1	NA	TRBV27	CASSLYYSSEAFF	TGTGCCAGCAGCCTCTATTACAGCTCTGAAGCTTTCTTT
TRBD1	TRBJ1-2	NA	TRBV6-1	CASSEALGTGNYGYTF	TGTGCCAGCAGTGAAGCATTGGGGACAGGGAATTATGGCTACACCTTC
NA	TRBJ1-1	NA	TRBV4-2	CASSQEGAPPTVNTEAFF	TGTGCCAGCAGCCAAGAAGGGGCCCCCCCGACGGTGAACACTGAAGCTTTCTTT